Listed below are T cell receptor beta chains from one sample, sequenced in a study of early T cells in non-severe SARS-CoV-2 infection. TCRdb itself ran the 5' RACE reads through MiXCR, one entry per CDR3 protein. The repertoire consists of 60,000 or so distinct CDR3 sequences, with 10% to 14% occurring once and the leading ten covering around 1.6%. Material: whole blood. The receptors here all came from an adult who was a healthcare worker with PCR-confirmed SARS-CoV-2 infection or an uninfected control (not recorded which). Both conserved end residues are part of each CDR3. A D gene is named only where the DNA matches it firmly. Clone size is stated in some rows and not others, as once, few, many or a class when expanded.

few,TRBJ2-5,-,TRBV3-1,TGTGCCAGCAGCCAACCCGCCGGGACCCAGTACTTC,CASSQPAGTQYF
-,TRBJ2-5,-,TRBV20-1,TGCAGTGCTAGAGCCCTGGGGGCGGGGGTTGAGACCCAGTACTTC,CSARALGAGVETQYF
-,TRBJ1-3,-,TRBV20-1,TGCAGTGCTACGGATAGGAGCTCTGGAAACACCATATATTTT,CSATDRSSGNTIYF
many,TRBJ1-1,-,TRBV2,TGTGCCAGCAGTGAACAGGGCCCCTCTGGTTTGGCTTTCTTT,CASSEQGPSGLAFF
-,TRBJ2-6,-,TRBV5-4,TGTGCCAGCAGCCGGAACCAGAACTCTGGGGCCAACGTCCTGACTTTC,CASSRNQNSGANVLTF
many,TRBJ1-1,-,TRBV6-2/TRBV6-3,TGTGCCAGCAGTTACCGGACAGTGAACACTGAAGCTTTCTTT,CASSYRTVNTEAFF
many,TRBJ2-3,-,TRBV5-1,TGCGCCAGCAGCGCCGGTGTTCCGGGCGATACGCAGTATTTT,CASSAGVPGDTQYF
many,TRBJ2-1,-,TRBV18,TGTGCCAGCTCCGTACTTAGCGCCTACTCCTACAATGAGCAGTTCTTC,CASSVLSAYSYNEQFF
few,TRBJ1-3,-,TRBV20-1,TGCAGTGCGGCACAGGGAAACACCATATATTTT,CSAAQGNTIYF
-,TRBJ2-7,TRBD1,TRBV6-2/TRBV6-3,TGTGCCAGTTTCCGGGGACAGGAAGAGCAGTACTTC,CASFRGQEEQYF
many,TRBJ1-2,-,TRBV20-1,TGCAGTGCTAGCGGCCTAGCTAACTATGGCTACACCTTC,CSASGLANYGYTF
many,TRBJ2-3,TRBD2,TRBV5-1,TGCGCCAGCAGCTGGCTAGCGGGAGGCACAGATACGCAGTATTTT,CASSWLAGGTDTQYF
-,TRBJ1-1,TRBD1,TRBV6-1,TGTGCCAGCAGTATGCGGGACAGGCGCACTGAAGCTTTCTTT,CASSMRDRRTEAFF
-,TRBJ1-1,TRBD1,TRBV5-1,TGCGCCAGCAGCGCCCGACAGGGCTCTTCTGAAGCTTTCTTT,CASSARQGSSEAFF
many,TRBJ2-5,-,TRBV5-1,TGCGCCAGCAGCTTGGGACAGAACCAAGAGACCCAGTACTTC,CASSLGQNQETQYF
many,TRBJ2-2,TRBD2,TRBV3-1,TGTGCCAGCAGCCAAGGACTAGCCTCGAACACCGGGGAGCTGTTTTTT,CASSQGLASNTGELFF
many,TRBJ2-6,-,TRBV7-9,TGTGCCAACTATATCACTGGGGCCAACGTCCTGACTTTC,CANYITGANVLTF
many,TRBJ2-1,TRBD2,TRBV6-1,TGTGCCAGCAGTGAACTAGCGGGGGGGCACAATGAGCAGTTCTTC,CASSELAGGHNEQFF
few,TRBJ2-7,-,TRBV7-2,TGTGCCAGCAGTCCCCGGGTGGCGGAGGCCCGCTACGAGCAGTACTTC,CASSPRVAEARYEQYF
many,TRBJ1-3,-,TRBV6-1,TGTGCGGTTTCAGGGATCGGCGGAAACACCATATATTTT,CAVSGIGGNTIYF
few,TRBJ2-3,TRBD1,TRBV12-3/TRBV12-4,TGTGCCAGCAGCAAAGGGGGCGATACGCAGTATTTT,CASSKGGDTQYF
-,TRBJ2-7,TRBD1,TRBV6-1,TGTGCCAGCAGGAAGTGGGACAGGGGGCGTTCCGAGCAGTACTTC,CASRKWDRGRSEQYF
few,TRBJ2-3,-,TRBV9,TGTGCCAGCAGCGACCCCACAGGCCTTGGAACAGATACGCAGTATTTT,CASSDPTGLGTDTQYF
few,TRBJ2-5,-,TRBV3-2,TGTGCCAGCAGCCCCACTCGCTGGCGAGACACCGCCTTAGAGACCCAGTACTTC,CASSPTRWRDTALETQYF
few,TRBJ2-7,-,TRBV3-1,TGTGCCAGCAGCCAGGAGTTCTACGAGCAGTACTTC,CASSQEFYEQYF
many,TRBJ2-1,TRBD2,TRBV11-1,TGTGCCAGCAGCCGGACTAGCGGGGGTGATTACAATGAGCAGTTCTTC,CASSRTSGGDYNEQFF
many,TRBJ1-2,-,TRBV7-9,TGTGCCAGCAGCTTAAGCCCCGGGGCAGGGAAGGCTCGCTACACCTTC,CASSLSPGAGKARYTF
many,TRBJ1-2,-,TRBV29-1,TGCAGCGTTGAGAACAGGGAAGGCTACACCTTC,CSVENREGYTF
few,TRBJ2-4,-,TRBV7-9,TGTGCCAGCAGCCGCGGGGAGACTGGGGCCAAAAACATTCAGTACTTC,CASSRGETGAKNIQYF
many,TRBJ2-7,TRBD1,TRBV5-5,TGTGCCAGCAGCTTGAGAGGACAGGGTCCTCTCGAGCAGTACTTC,CASSLRGQGPLEQYF
few,TRBJ2-6,-,TRBV11-2,TGTGCCAGCAGGGAAGACGGGGCCAACGTCCTGACTTTC,CASREDGANVLTF
many,TRBJ2-2,-,TRBV20-1,TGCAGTGCTTCCAACCCGGGACGGCAGAACACCGGGGAGCTGTTTTTT,CSASNPGRQNTGELFF
-,TRBJ2-5,-,TRBV7-7,TGTGCTAGCAGCCCTAATGGGGGGCAAGAGACCCAGTACTTC,CASSPNGGQETQYF
-,TRBJ2-7,-,TRBV15,TGTGCCACCAGCAGAGCCGCTGAGGCTTGGGACAAAGCCTACGAGCAGTACTTC,CATSRAAEAWDKAYEQYF
-,TRBJ2-5,TRBD2,TRBV12-3/TRBV12-4,TGTGCCAGCACGAAATCGAGCGGGGGACAAGAGACCCAGTACTTC,CASTKSSGGQETQYF
few,TRBJ1-5,-,TRBV5-1,TGCGCCAGCAGCCCCCGACCTGTTAGAAGCAATCAGCCCCAGCATTTT,CASSPRPVRSNQPQHF
many,TRBJ2-7,-,TRBV5-1,TGCGCCAGCAGCTTGAAGCCGGGACAAATCTACGAGCAGTACTTC,CASSLKPGQIYEQYF
many,TRBJ1-1,-,TRBV10-2,TGCGCCAGCAGCTCAGGGATTTCTGAAGCTTTCTTT,CASSSGISEAFF
many,TRBJ2-7,TRBD2,TRBV27,TGTGCCAGCAGTTTATGGCTGGCTAGCGGGGCCGGCGAGCAGTACTTC,CASSLWLASGAGEQYF
-,TRBJ2-6,-,TRBV7-2,TGTGCCAGCAGCAGAGGACGGCCTCTGGGGACCAACGTCCTGACTTTC,CASSRGRPLGTNVLTF
-,TRBJ1-1,-,TRBV11-2,TGTGCCAGCAGCCGTCCCTTCCGGCCTGAAGCTTTCTTT,CASSRPFRPEAFF
many,TRBJ2-1,TRBD2,TRBV7-6,TGTGCCAGCAGCAGACTAGCGGAGATCTACAATGAGCAGTTCTTC,CASSRLAEIYNEQFF
many,TRBJ2-1,-,TRBV28,TGTGCCAGCAGGGCAGGGTTTCGGTTCGCCTCCTACAATGAGCAGTTCTTC,CASRAGFRFASYNEQFF